The rows below give T cell receptor beta chains drawn from one sample of a study of blood T cell repertoires in COVID-19. Clones were read by immunoSEQ multiplex PCR, and TCRdb kept only the in-frame ones, dropping some. The table shows approximately 54,000 clones, with roughly 89% occurring only once. Sequenced material: peripheral blood. The receptors stem from a man between 45 and 60 years old with acute or convalescent COVID-19. Both conserved end residues are part of each CDR3. A D gene is named only where the DNA matches it firmly. Clone sizes are given selectively: once, few, many, or a class where the clone is expanded.

len	abundance	d_gene	j_gene	v_gene	CDR3nt	CDR3aa
15	-	-	TRBJ2-7	TRBV4-1	TGCGCCAGCAGCTATAATCGGGAGAGCTCCTACGAGCAGTACTTC	CASSYNRESSYEQYF
14	-	-	TRBJ2-1	TRBV7-8	TGTGCCAGCAGCTTCCTAGACTTTTACAATGAGCAGTTCTTC	CASSFLDFYNEQFF
17	-	-	TRBJ2-7	TRBV11-3	TGTGCCAGCAGCTCAAGAGGAGGGGGCCCCCGGTCCTACGAGCAGTACTTC	CASSSRGGGPRSYEQYF
13	-	TRBD1	TRBJ2-3	TRBV12-3/TRBV12-4	TGTGCCAGCAGACAGGGGGGCCTGGGTACGCAGTATTTT	CASRQGGLGTQYF
20	-	TRBD2	TRBJ2-1	TRBV7-6	TGTGCCAGCAGCCCTAACCCACTAGCGGGACGATACCGAACCTACAATGAGCAGTTCTTC	CASSPNPLAGRYRTYNEQFF
13	-	TRBD1	TRBJ2-7	TRBV5-1	TGCGCCAGCAGCCCGACCGGGACAGGCGAGCAGTACTTC	CASSPTGTGEQYF
11	-	-	TRBJ1-3	TRBV6-5	TGTGCCGGAGGACGTGGAAACACCATATATTTT	CAGGRGNTIYF
15	-	TRBD2	TRBJ2-5	TRBV11-3	TGTGCCAGCAGCCCCCGGACTAGCGGCCAAGAGACCCAGTACTTC	CASSPRTSGQETQYF
15	-	TRBD1	TRBJ1-6	TRBV5-8	TGTGCCAGCAGCTGGGACAGGGGAGGCAATTCACCCCTCCACTTT	CASSWDRGGNSPLHF
13	few	-	TRBJ1-6	TRBV12-3/TRBV12-4	TGTGCCAGCAGTCAGGGGCGTAATTCACCCCTCCACTTT	CASSQGRNSPLHF